This note documents a single TCR beta chain sequence. Its antigen is currently unknown. Regarding treatment: randomized to nivolumab then ipilimumab (arm A) or the reverse (arm B). This sample was included in a study of sequential checkpoint blockade in melanoma. Looking at the study overall: About 88 pretreatment tumor DNA samples were TCRβ immunosequenced. After nivolumab or ipilimumab alone, around 20 patients had week-13 rebiopsies.

This CDR3 is built from 15 residues. Germline V gene sequence: CDR1 SQVTM, CDR2 ANQGSEA. V was trimmed by 0 bases and J by 8 bases, leaving 16 bases between them. Findings and limits, study-wide: Pretreatment TIL clonality tracked with response in the nivolumab-first arm.

TCRdb's copy holds only in-frame clones and misses some; the assay was immunoSEQ multiplex PCR. Among about 13,000 clones listed, around 25% were seen once. The clonotype originates from a human donor with melanoma. V usage is TRBV29-1 and J usage is TRBJ1-4; D perhaps matches TRBD1 (6 bases). The specimen was tumor tissue (inferred from file names), collected from a patient given nivolumab and ipilimumab in sequence. This chain's CDR3 is CSVEDLRGLGEKLFF. The DNA for the CDR3 is TGCAGCGTTGAAGATCTGAGGGGGTTAGGGGAAAAACTGTTTTTT.